This TCR beta chain came from a study of blood T cell repertoires in COVID-19. Across the whole study: Donors in the United States, Italy and Spain gave samples during acute or convalescent COVID-19. PBMCs, B-cell-depleted T cells, or T cells provided the cDNA or gDNA that made up the material.

Methods used by the authors: Amplification of reference gene primers provided the estimated nucleated cell counts. Here immunoSEQ multiplex PCR was the method, and the copy in TCRdb shows in-frame clones only, minus some. The DNA gave D and trimming, while V, J and clone size come from that table. The sample has 200,000 to 300,000 clones; roughly 82% are singletons. This clone was seen only once. The CDR3 is 14 amino acids. Germline V gene lookup returns CDR1 GTSNPN and CDR2 SVGIG (reference sequence). V lost 3 bases and J lost 6, with 18 bases in between. The chain links TRBV30 to TRBJ2-7; possible D gene TRBD2, 5 bases. This receptor was identified in a man aged 40-55 years who had recovered from COVID-19. The specimen was peripheral blood. The CDR3 sequence is CAWSYGFQEAEQYF. As DNA, the CDR3 is TGTGCCTGGAGCTACGGATTTCAGGAGGCCGAGCAGTACTTC.